This T cell receptor beta chain is from a study of blood T cell repertoires in COVID-19. The overall study: The cDNA or gDNA used as material had been derived from T cells, B-cell-depleted T cells, or PBMCs.

The CDR3 loop spans 17 amino acids. Authors' methods: The assay estimated nucleated cells by amplifying reference gene primers. Clones were sequenced by immunoSEQ multiplex PCR, and TCRdb holds only the in-frame ones, with some missing. That table is the source of V, J and clone size, and D and trimming were worked out from the DNA. The profile covers approximately 190,000 clones, with about 86% appearing a single time and roughly 6.9% taken by the ten largest. The participants were between about 18 and 90 years old and came from roughly 25 US areas. Participant reports of clinical history set cohort assignment.

The clonotype was recovered from a man aged 40-55 years who had recovered from COVID-19. J is TRBJ2-3 and V is TRBV21-1; the table's D call TRBD2 went unverified against the DNA. TRBV21-1 is given as a pseudogene. The sequencing sample was made of PBMCs or T cells enriched from blood (not recorded which). In nucleotides, the CDR3 is TGTGCCAGCAGCATAGGACTAGCGGGGGGGGAAATAGATACGCAGTATTTT. This gives the protein CASSIGLAGGEIDTQYF.